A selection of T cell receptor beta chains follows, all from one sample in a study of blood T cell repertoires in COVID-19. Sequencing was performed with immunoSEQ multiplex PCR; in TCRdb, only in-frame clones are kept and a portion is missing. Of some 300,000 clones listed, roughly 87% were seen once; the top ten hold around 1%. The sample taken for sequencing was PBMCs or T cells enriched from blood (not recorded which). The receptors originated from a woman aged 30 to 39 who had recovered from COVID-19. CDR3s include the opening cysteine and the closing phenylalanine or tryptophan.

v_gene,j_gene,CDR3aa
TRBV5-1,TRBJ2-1,CASSLGTSGGSEQFF
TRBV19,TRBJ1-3,CASSAGQGLSGNTIYF
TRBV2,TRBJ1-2,CASSPLVGRLSIF
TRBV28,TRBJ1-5,CASTTGLLGNQPQHF
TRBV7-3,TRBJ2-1,CASSFWGRSDEQFF
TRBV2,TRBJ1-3,CASSELYRDSGNTIYF
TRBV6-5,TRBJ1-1,CASSTRRGLGTEAFF
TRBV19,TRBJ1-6,CASSTTGLGDNSPLHF
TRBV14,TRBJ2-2,CASSQRKTSGVFGELFF
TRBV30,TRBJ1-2,CAWSPGGANYGYTF
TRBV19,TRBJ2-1,CASSRTSGRAGLDEQFF